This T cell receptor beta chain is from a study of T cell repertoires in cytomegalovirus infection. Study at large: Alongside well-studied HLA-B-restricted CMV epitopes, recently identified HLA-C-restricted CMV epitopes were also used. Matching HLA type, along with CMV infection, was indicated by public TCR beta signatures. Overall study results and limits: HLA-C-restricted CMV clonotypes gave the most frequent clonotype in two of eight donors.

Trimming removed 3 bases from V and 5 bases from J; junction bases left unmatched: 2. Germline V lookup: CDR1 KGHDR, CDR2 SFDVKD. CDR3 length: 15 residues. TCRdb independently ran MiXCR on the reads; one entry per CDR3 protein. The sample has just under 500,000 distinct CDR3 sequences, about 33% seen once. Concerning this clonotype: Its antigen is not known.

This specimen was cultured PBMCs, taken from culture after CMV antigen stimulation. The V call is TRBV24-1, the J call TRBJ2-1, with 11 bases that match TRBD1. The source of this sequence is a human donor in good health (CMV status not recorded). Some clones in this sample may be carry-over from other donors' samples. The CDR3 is CATSDGTGGHNEQFF. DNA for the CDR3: TGTGCCACCAGTGATGGGACAGGGGGGCACAATGAGCAGTTCTTC.